This T cell receptor beta chain was found in a study of early T cells in non-severe SARS-CoV-2 infection. Overall study context: The study sequenced bulk RNA from unsorted whole blood, with chains unpaired. Study observations and caveats: VDJdb matching favored anti-spike CD8 responses, missing private and CD4 specificities.

In this sample, this clonotype turned up a few times. Its antigen is unidentified. Germline values: CDR1 MNHEY, CDR2 SVGAGI. Trimming left V 2 bases short and J 1 base short, with 5 bases between. This CDR3 region has 13 residues. As part of library construction, unique molecular identifiers were attached to individual cDNA molecules. Each CDR3 protein gets one entry after TCRdb re-called the 5' RACE reads with MiXCR. Altogether about 90,000 distinct CDR3 sequences are present, about 12% being singletons, with the ten largest covering around 4.8%. This clonotype was sampled from an adult who was a healthcare worker with PCR-confirmed SARS-CoV-2 infection or an uninfected control (not recorded which). The sample consisted of whole blood, taken at baseline. The chain carries TRBV6-5 and TRBJ1-1, with no clear D. In DNA, the CDR3 is TGTGCCAGCAGTTACGAGGGGAACACTGAAGCTTTCTTT. The encoded protein is CASSYEGNTEAFF.